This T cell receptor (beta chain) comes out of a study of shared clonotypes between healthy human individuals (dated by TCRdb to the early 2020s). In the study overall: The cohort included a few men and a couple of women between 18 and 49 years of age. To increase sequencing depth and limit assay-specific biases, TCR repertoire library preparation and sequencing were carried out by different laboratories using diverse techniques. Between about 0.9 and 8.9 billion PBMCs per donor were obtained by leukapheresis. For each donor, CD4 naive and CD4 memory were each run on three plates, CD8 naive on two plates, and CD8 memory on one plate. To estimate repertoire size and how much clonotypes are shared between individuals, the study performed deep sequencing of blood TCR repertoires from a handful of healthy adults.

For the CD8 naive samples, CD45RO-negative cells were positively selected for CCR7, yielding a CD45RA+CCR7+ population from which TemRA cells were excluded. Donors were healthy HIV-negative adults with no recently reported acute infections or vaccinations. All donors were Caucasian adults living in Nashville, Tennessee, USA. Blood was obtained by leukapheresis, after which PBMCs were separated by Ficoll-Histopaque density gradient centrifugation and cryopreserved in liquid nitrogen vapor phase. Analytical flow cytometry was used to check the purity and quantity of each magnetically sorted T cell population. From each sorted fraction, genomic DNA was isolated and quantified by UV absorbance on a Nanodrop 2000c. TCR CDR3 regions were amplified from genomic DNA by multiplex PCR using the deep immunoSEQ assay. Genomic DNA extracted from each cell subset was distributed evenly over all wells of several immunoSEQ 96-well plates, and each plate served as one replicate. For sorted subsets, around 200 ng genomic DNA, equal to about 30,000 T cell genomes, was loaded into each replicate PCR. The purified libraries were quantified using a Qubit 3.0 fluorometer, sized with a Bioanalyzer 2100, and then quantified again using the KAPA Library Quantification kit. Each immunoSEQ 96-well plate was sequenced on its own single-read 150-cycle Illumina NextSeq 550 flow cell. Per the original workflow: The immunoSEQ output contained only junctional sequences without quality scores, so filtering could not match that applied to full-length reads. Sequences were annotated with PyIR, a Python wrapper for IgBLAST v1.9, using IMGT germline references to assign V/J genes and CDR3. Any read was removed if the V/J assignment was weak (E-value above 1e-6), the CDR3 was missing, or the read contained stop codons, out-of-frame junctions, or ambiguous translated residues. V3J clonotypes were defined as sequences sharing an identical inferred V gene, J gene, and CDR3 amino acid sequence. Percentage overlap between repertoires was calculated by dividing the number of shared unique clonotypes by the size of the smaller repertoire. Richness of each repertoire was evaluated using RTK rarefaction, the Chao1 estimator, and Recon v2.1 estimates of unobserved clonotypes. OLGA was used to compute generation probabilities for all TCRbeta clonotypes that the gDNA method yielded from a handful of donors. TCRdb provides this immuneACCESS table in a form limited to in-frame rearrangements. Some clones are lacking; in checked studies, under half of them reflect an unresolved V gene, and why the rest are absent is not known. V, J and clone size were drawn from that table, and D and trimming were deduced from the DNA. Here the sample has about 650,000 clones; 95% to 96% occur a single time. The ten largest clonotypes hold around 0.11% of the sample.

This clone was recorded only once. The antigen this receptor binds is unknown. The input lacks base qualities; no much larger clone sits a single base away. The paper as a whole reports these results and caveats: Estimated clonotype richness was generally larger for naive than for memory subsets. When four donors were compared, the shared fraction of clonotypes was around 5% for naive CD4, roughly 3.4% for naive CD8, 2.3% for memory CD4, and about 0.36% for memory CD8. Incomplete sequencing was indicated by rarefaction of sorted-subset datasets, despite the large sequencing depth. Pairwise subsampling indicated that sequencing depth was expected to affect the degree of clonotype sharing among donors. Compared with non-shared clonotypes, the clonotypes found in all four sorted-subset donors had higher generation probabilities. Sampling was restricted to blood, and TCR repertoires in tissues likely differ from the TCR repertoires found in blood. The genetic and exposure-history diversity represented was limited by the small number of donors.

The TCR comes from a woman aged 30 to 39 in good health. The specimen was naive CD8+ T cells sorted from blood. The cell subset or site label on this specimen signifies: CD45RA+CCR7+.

This receptor carries the CDR3 CASSYPLGGQDNEQFF. At the DNA level, the sequence is TGTGCCAGCAGCTACCCTCTAGGGGGACAAGACAATGAGCAGTTCTTC. The V and J segments used are TRBV28 and TRBJ2-1; the D gene is perhaps TRBD1, from 6 matching bases. There are 16 amino acids in the CDR3, from cysteine to phenylalanine inclusive. Only the CDR3 part of the read is kept: 48 bases, read in frame from the first base. Trimming at the junction amounts to 6 bases on V and 5 bases on J, and the germline ends lie 20 bases apart. Reading the germline V gene gives CDR1 MDHEN and CDR2 SYDVKM.